This TCR beta chain was identified during a study of cytomegalovirus exposure and HLA in healthy donors. The PCR employed 60 Vbeta primers together with 13 Jbeta primers. Some clones are missing from TCRdb's copy, which holds only in-frame ones; the method was immunoSEQ multiplex PCR. The sample table sets out fewer than 150,000 clones. The sequence was obtained from a woman aged 55-75 years in good health and CMV-seronegative. Sequencing input: PBMCs.

CDR3 coding DNA: TGTGCCAGCAGCTTAGCCCAAACACTCAGGGGGTCTGGCACCGGGGAGCTGTTTTTT. Its translation: CASSLAQTLRGSGTGELFF. This sequence joins TRBV7-2 and TRBJ2-2, with 7 bases identical to TRBD1. Losses at the gene ends were 0 bases for V and 4 bases for J; bases not matched to a gene: 14. Germline values: CDR1 SGHTA, CDR2 FQGNSA. The CDR3 totals 19 residues.